This T cell receptor beta chain was documented in a study of blood T cell repertoires in COVID-19. Background on the study: Both acute and convalescent COVID-19 samples were obtained from the United States, Italy and Spain. Nucleic acid was either cDNA or gDNA, and it came from T cells, B-cell-depleted T cells, or PBMCs.

As processed by the authors: Nucleated cell counts were estimated from reference gene primer amplification. The table came from immunoSEQ multiplex PCR; TCRdb's copy has only in-frame clones and leaves some out. That table furnishes V, J and clone size, whereas the DNA furnished D and trimming. Of more than 250,000 clones detected, roughly 85% appear once; the ten largest clones hold approximately 5.1%. Sequencing was carried out using peripheral blood. This TCR came from a man aged 45-65 years with active or convalescent COVID-19.

CDR3 DNA sequence: TGTGCCAGCAGTTTAATACCCGGGACAGGGGAGGACACTGAAGCTTTCTTT. Amino acids: CASSLIPGTGEDTEAFF. The chain couples TRBV27 to TRBJ1-1; 10 bases are a match to TRBD1. The germline V gene encodes CDR1 MNHEY and CDR2 SMNVEV (reference sequence). CDR3 length: 17 amino acids. The junction had 9 bases not matched to a gene; V was cut back by 2 bases and J by 3 bases.